The next 19 T cell receptor beta chains were all read from a single sample in a study of T cell responses to AZD1222 COVID-19 vaccine (dated by TCRdb to the early 2020s). According to the study, the label for this sample's time point signals: about 28 days (+/-7) after the second vaccine dose. The method was the immunoSEQ multiplex PCR assay. What TCRdb holds here is the immuneACCESS table cut down to in-frame rearrangements. Part of the clones is not present; checked against another copy, under half of the missing clones reflect an unresolved V gene, and the others are unexplained. The sample table holds some 150,000 clones, of which approximately 89% were seen once. In total, the top ten clones hold roughly 1.5% of the sample. This specimen consisted of peripheral blood, obtained 28 days after the second AZD1222 dose. The receptors shown here come from an adult who received the AZD1222 COVID-19 vaccine.

This clone was detected a few times. J is TRBJ1-4 and V is TRBV4-3; D ambiguous. This CDR3 contains 14 residues. Germline lookup yields CDR1 LGHNA and CDR2 YSLEER. V was shortened by 1 base and J by 4 bases, with 7 bases between the two germline ends. In DNA form, the CDR3 reads TGCGCCAGCAGCCAAGTGCGGTATAATGAAAAACTGTTTTTT. This codes for CASSQVRYNEKLFF.

CDR3 nucleotides: TGCGCCAGCACGGGACAGGGAAGGTATGGCTACACCTTC. Amino acids: CASTGQGRYGYTF. The chain couples TRBV4-1 to TRBJ1-2; TRBD1 aligns across 9 bases. The CDR3 covers 13 residues. Germline loops: CDR1 MGHRA, CDR2 YSYEKL. J lost 5 bases, V lost 7 bases, and 5 bases had no gene match.

Written as DNA, the CDR3 is TGTGCCAGCAAACTATCGGGCAGAGGTGAAGCTTTCTTT. It encodes CASKLSGRGEAFF. This chain joins TRBV27 and TRBJ1-1; the D is unclear. Germline V gene lookup returns CDR1 MNHEY and CDR2 SMNVEV (reference sequence). The CDR3 is made up of 13 amino acids. Deletions cut 7 bases from V and 7 bases from J, with 16 bases between.

The J gene is TRBJ1-2, the V gene TRBV3-1 (or the pseudogene TRBV3-2); D might be TRBD1 (5 bases). Per germline, CDR1 LGHDT and CDR2 YNNKEL (reference sequence). Trimming took off 3 bases at V and 2 bases at J, with 10 bases between the two ends. The CDR3 runs 14 residues. The CDR3 loop reads CASSQYQGNYGYTF. CDR3 DNA sequence: TGTGCCAGCAGCCAGTACCAGGGAAACTATGGCTACACCTTC.

The V gene is TRBV10-3, the J gene TRBJ1-5, with D unclear. V was clipped by 7 bases and J by 4 bases, with 11 bases between them. The CDR3 has 13 amino acids. Per germline, CDR1 ENHRY and CDR2 SYGVKD. The CDR3 is CAINAGINQPQHF. Written as DNA, the CDR3 is TGTGCCATCAACGCGGGGATTAATCAGCCCCAGCATTTT.

The chain recombines TRBV29-1 with TRBJ2-2; 7 bases are a match to TRBD2. The CDR3 covers 14 residues. The V and J ends lost 6 bases and 0 bases, in that order; junction bases with no gene match: 4. The germline V gene encodes CDR1 SQVTM and CDR2 ANQGSEA. The CDR3 DNA is TGCAGCGTGGGGCGGGGGTCGAACACCGGGGAGCTGTTTTTT. Protein sequence: CSVGRGSNTGELFF.

This clone was observed once. The genes are TRBV5-8 and TRBJ2-3; TRBD1 matches 9 bases. Trimming cost V 4 bases and J 0 bases; bases outside gene matches: 3. CDR1 and CDR2 from the germline V gene are SGHTS and YDEGEE. The CDR3 loop spans 15 amino acids. CDR3 protein: CASSTGTGSTDTQYF. In DNA form, the CDR3 reads TGTGCCAGCAGCACAGGGACAGGGAGCACAGATACGCAGTATTTT.

The V call is TRBV27, the J call TRBJ2-6, with D perhaps matching TRBD2 (7 bases). CDR3 length equals 17 residues. From germline, CDR1 is MNHEY and CDR2 SMNVEV (reference sequence). The V end lost 7 bases, the J end lost 1 base, and 17 bases lay between the germline ends. The CDR3 spells CASTPLGGASGANVLTF. The CDR3 nucleotides read TGTGCCAGCACCCCGTTGGGGGGGGCATCTGGGGCCAACGTCCTGACTTTC. Full variable domain (outside the CDR3, taken from reference TRBV27 and TRBJ2-6): EAQVTQNPRYLITVTGKKLTVTCSQNMNHEYMSWYRQDPGLGLRQIYYSMNVEVTDKGDVPEGYKVSRKEKRNFPLILESPSPNQTSLYFCASTPLGGASGANVLTFGAGSRLTVL.

The chain recombines TRBV7-3 with TRBJ2-1; 12 bases fit TRBD2. This CDR3 is built from 15 residues. Germline loops: CDR1 SGHTA, CDR2 FQGTGA. The junction had 5 bases not matched to a gene; V was cut back by 1 base and J by 10 bases. CDR3 sequence reads: CASSLKRLAGEEQFF. CDR3 sequence (DNA): TGTGCCAGCAGCTTAAAGCGACTAGCGGGGGAAGAGCAGTTCTTC.

This clone appeared a single time. CDR3 sequence (DNA): TGCGCCAGCAGTCAAACTCCAACCTCCTATAATTCACCCCTCCACTTT. Translated: CASSQTPTSYNSPLHF. V gene TRBV23-1 combines with J gene TRBJ1-6, with unresolved D. TRBV23-1 is treated as an ORF (open reading frame) with a function not yet certain. With 2 bases removed from V and 0 bases from J, the gap between germline ends came to 8 bases. CDR3 length equals 16 residues.

This chain links TRBV27 with TRBJ2-1, with TRBD2 matching over 9 bases. CDR1 and CDR2 from the germline V gene are MNHEY and SMNVEV (reference sequence). With V trimmed by 5 bases and J by 4 bases, 9 bases remained unmatched. This CDR3 comprises 16 residues. The CDR3 region has the DNA TGTGCCAGCAGTCTAAACAGCGGGAGGATTTACAATGAGCAGTTCTTC. It is translated as CASSLNSGRIYNEQFF.

The V gene is TRBV27, the J gene TRBJ2-7; 8 bases fit TRBD2. The CDR3 has 15 residues. Germline V gene data show CDR1 as MNHEY and CDR2 as SMNVEV (reference sequence). Trimming cost V 5 bases and J 3 bases; bases outside gene matches: 9. The CDR3 DNA reads TGTGCCAGCAGTACCTTTGGCGGGAGGAACTACGAGCAGTACTTC. The encoded protein is CASSTFGGRNYEQYF.

This clone appeared once. This rearrangement joins TRBV5-1 to TRBJ2-4; D not resolved. Germline V gene lookup returns CDR1 SGHRS and CDR2 YFSETQ. Trimming cost V 5 bases and J 3 bases, with 15 bases left between them. This CDR3 contains 15 residues. The CDR3 DNA reads as TGCGCCAGCAGAGCTAGTTTTAACGGCAAAAACATTCAGTACTTC. Protein product: CASRASFNGKNIQYF.

The chain recombines TRBV2 with TRBJ1-2, with TRBD1 as a possible D gene (6 bases). Germline CDR1 reads SNHLY; CDR2 reads FYNNEI. V was trimmed by 5 bases and J by 3 bases, leaving 16 bases between them. The CDR3 runs 15 residues. CDR3 region: CASSPHIRGDYGYTF. The CDR3 nucleotides are TGTGCCAGCAGTCCCCATATCAGGGGTGACTATGGCTACACCTTC.

The chain combines TRBV28 with TRBJ1-3; D is unresolved. V was clipped by 1 base and J by 0 bases, with 7 bases between them. This CDR3 contains 15 residues. CDR1 is MDHEN, CDR2 SYDVKM, per germline. CDR3 amino acids: CASSLLADSGNTIYF. The DNA of the CDR3 is TGTGCCAGCAGTTTATTAGCAGACTCTGGAAACACCATATATTTT.

This rearrangement joins TRBV7-8 to TRBJ2-7; D not certain. Germline V CDR1 and CDR2: SGHVS, FQNEAQ. The V gene lost 1 base and the J gene lost 7 bases, with 11 bases spanning the gap. The CDR3 covers 13 residues. CDR3 sequence reads: CASSLGRAAEQYF. DNA for the CDR3: TGTGCCAGCAGCTTAGGTAGGGCGGCTGAGCAGTACTTC.

The chain is built from TRBV30 and TRBJ2-7; 9 bases map to TRBD1. V trimming: 0 bases; J trimming: 6 bases; junction bases outside the gene matches: 3. The CDR3 loop spans 13 amino acids. The germline CDR1 and CDR2 sequences are GTSNPN and SVGIG (reference sequence). This CDR3 reads CAWSVQGASEQYF. In DNA form, the CDR3 reads TGTGCCTGGAGTGTACAGGGGGCAAGCGAGCAGTACTTC.

The J gene is TRBJ2-1, the V gene TRBV10-1; TRBD2 matches at 10 bases. V was pared by 9 bases and J by 6 bases, with 8 bases of the junction left unmatched. The CDR3 has 14 residues. Per germline, CDR1 WNHNN and CDR2 SYGVQD (reference sequence). CDR3 amino acids: CARLEAGGSNEQFF. In DNA, the CDR3 is TGCGCCAGGCTTGAAGCGGGAGGGTCCAATGAGCAGTTCTTC.

This clone was observed once. The V call is TRBV19, the J call TRBJ2-5; D is perhaps TRBD1 (5 bases). V was trimmed by 6 bases and J by 3 bases, leaving 11 bases between them. This CDR3 spans 13 amino acids. CDR1 and CDR2 (germline): LNHDA, SQIVND (reference sequence). Here the CDR3 DNA reads TGTGCCAGTAGAACCCAGGGTAAAGAGACCCAGTACTTC. Translated, it gives CASRTQGKETQYF. Full variable domain (outside the CDR3, taken from reference TRBV19 and TRBJ2-5): DGGITQSPKYLFRKEGQNVTLSCEQNLNHDAMYWYRQDPGQGLRLIYYSQIVNDFQKGDIAEGYSVSREKKESFPLTVTSAQKNPTAFYLCASRTQGKETQYFGPGTRLLVL.